Reported below is one T cell receptor beta chain. The sample is drawn from a study of blood T cell repertoires in COVID-19. Study-level background: Whether acute or convalescent, the COVID-19 samples came from the United States, Italy and Spain. The analysed material was cDNA or gDNA that came from T cells, B-cell-depleted T cells, or PBMCs.

The CDR3 totals 11 residues. Trimming stripped 2 bases from V and 15 bases from J, with 11 bases between. Looked up from germline, CDR1 is MNHNY and CDR2 is SVGAGI (reference sequence). Study processing details: From reference gene primer amplification, estimates of nucleated cell counts were derived. The table came from immunoSEQ multiplex PCR; TCRdb's copy has only in-frame clones and leaves some out. That table is the source of V, J and clone size, and D and trimming were worked out from the DNA. The sample includes 97,000 or so clones, approximately 85% of them seen just once. The sample consisted of peripheral blood. The V and J genes are TRBV6-6 and TRBJ2-1; D gene ambiguous. This TCR was recovered from a middle-aged man with active or convalescent COVID-19. Here the CDR3 reads CASSYDQRWFF. The CDR3 DNA reads as TGTGCCAGCAGTTACGATCAACGGTGGTTCTTC.